This note documents a single T cell receptor (beta chain) sequence. Its antigen is still unknown. This sample was included in a study of cytomegalovirus exposure and HLA in healthy donors. The V gene's germline CDR1 is MNHEY and CDR2 SMNVEV (reference sequence). V lost 6 bases to trimming and J lost 0 bases; unmatched junction nucleotides: 5. This CDR3 comprises 15 residues. Only in-frame clones appear in the TCRdb table, and some are missing; sequencing was by immunoSEQ multiplex PCR. The sample contains approximately 220,000 clones, 65% to 85% of which appear only once. From the approximately 120-subject validation cohort, which was separate from the roughly 710-subject first cohort, the donors were drawn. General observations from the study: TCR beta chains numbering some 160 were designated cytomegalovirus-associated. According to reports, the classifier identified cytomegalovirus status with high specificity and sensitivity.

The specimen sequenced was PBMCs. The chain has TRBV27 and TRBJ2-7; 10 bases align to TRBD2. This sequence originates from a woman in her thirties in good health and CMV-seropositive. The CDR3: CASRPRTSGSYEQYF. The CDR3 DNA reads TGTGCCAGCAGACCCCGGACTAGCGGCTCCTACGAGCAGTACTTC.